This T cell receptor beta chain was captured by sequencing in a study of siplizumab effects on memory and regulatory T cells. Overall study findings and caveats: In unstimulated cells, naive T cells appeared more diverse than memory T cells and seemed major alloresponse contributors. In controls, around 25% of mappable alloreactive CD4+ clones were Treg-derived on average, versus roughly 63% with siplizumab.

Turning to this clone: Its matching antigen is unknown. Other DNA sequences in the sample encode the same CDR3.

Here immunoSEQ multiplex PCR was the method, and the copy in TCRdb shows in-frame clones only, minus some. The data hold some 110,000 clones, with more than 85% observed a single time. Specimen: Tregs sorted from blood. This TCR was sampled from a human donor in good health.

In DNA form, the CDR3 reads TGCGCCAGCAGCCAAGATGGGGGGACTGAAGCTTTCTTT. This translates into CASSQDGGTEAFF. The V call is TRBV4-1, the J call TRBJ1-1; D perhaps matches TRBD1 (5 bases). Germline V gene sequence: CDR1 MGHRA, CDR2 YSYEKL. This CDR3 comprises 13 residues. The V gene lost 0 bases and the J gene lost 5 bases, with 7 bases spanning the gap.